This paragraph covers one TCR beta chain sequence. Its antigen target is currently unknown. No much larger clonotype is one base removed from it; base qualities were not supplied. The sample's time point label, decoded: baseline before first vaccination. Vaccinee samples were obtained from the UK trials COV001 and COV002, which included a single-blind randomized controlled phase 2/3 trial of AZD1222 (ChAdOx1 nCoV-19) in healthy adults. For TCRbeta chain sequencing, PBMC samples from trial participants were taken at day 0 and at day 28 after the second dose. The CDR3 holds 14 amino acids from the cysteine to the phenylalanine. Only CDR3 DNA is held: 42 bases, read in frame from base 1. The CDR1 and CDR2 encoded by the germline V gene are MNHEY and SVGAGI. The junction shows trimming of 0 bases on V and 6 bases on J, plus 12 bases between the germline ends. The CDR3 regions of human TCRbeta chains were analyzed by immunosequencing. As for the authors' bioinformatics: TCRs in the repertoires were compared against a reference library of SARS-CoV-2-specific TCRs that had been generated with the MIRA antigen-specificity platform. Breadth meant the fraction of unique TCRs that were SARS-CoV-2-associated, whereas depth meant the fraction of total T cells that were SARS-CoV-2-associated. Using the MIRA data, each spike-specific TCR was mapped to the spike region that the TCR reacts to and placed in a CD4 or CD8 class. Log10-transformed breadth and depth values were compared by one-way ANOVA with Sidak's multiple comparisons tests. This is the immuneACCESS table as TCRdb keeps it, with only in-frame sequences that have V and J called. A part of the clones is gone; compared with another copy, unresolved V genes explain less than half, and the rest is unexplained. V, J and clone size derive from that table, while D and trimming were established from the DNA sequence. Recorded for this sample are about 170,000 clones; about nine tenths of them occurred a single time. In total, the top ten clones hold about 1.6% of the sample.

This record belongs to a study of T cell responses to AZD1222 COVID-19 vaccine (dated by TCRdb to about 2021). A note on the overall study: AZD1222 recipients with second doses at about 4 weeks or about 12 weeks were pooled, because spike-specific TCR depth and breadth did not differ between schedules. TCR sequencing covered 233 trial participants: around 210 given two doses of AZD1222 and 26 given two doses of MenACWY control vaccine. Enrollment into the trials was organized by age into subgroups of 18-55, 56-69 and 70-plus years, and those subgroups contained roughly 150, 30 and 60 TCR-sequenced participants, respectively. Summary of the overall study and its limitations: Vaccine-associated CD4 TCRs spanned the whole spike protein, with dominant responses in regions 160-218 and 743-854. In the small 56-69-year group, the increase in depth fell short of significance, most likely because of low power. Nearly half of unique spike-specific TCRs reportedly recognized epitopes outside regions mutated in the B.1.351 and B.1.1.7 variants. Spike-specific TCR breadth and depth rose significantly after two AZD1222 doses compared with day 0 and with MenACWY recipients. Participants were mostly white British and included more females than males, and it was suggested by the authors that clonal diversity may have been underestimated. No day 14 peak-response samples were available, so repertoires were characterized only after the peak T cell response. Conclusions about previously exposed vaccinees were limited because only six or seven AZD1222 recipients were SARS-CoV-2 seropositive at baseline.

The receptor comes from an adult in good health. This sequence uses TRBV6-5 and TRBJ2-7; the D gene identity is not certain. Material: peripheral blood, obtained on day 0 of AZD1222 vaccination. For the CDR3, the sequence is CASSYSGGSGEQYF. The nucleotide sequence is given as TGTGCCAGCAGTTACTCCGGCGGCTCGGGCGAGCAGTACTTC.